These T cell receptor beta chains were read from a single sample in a study of CXCR3-negative and CXCR3-positive naive CD8 T cells. TCRdb reanalyzed the 5' RACE reads, giving one entry per CDR3 protein sequence and no DNA. Its table records around 24,000 distinct CDR3 sequences. Sequenced material: naive CXCR3- CD8+ T cells from blood. The origin of the receptors is a human donor in good health. Some clones in this sample may be carry-over from other donors' samples. CDR3s include the opening cysteine and the closing phenylalanine or tryptophan. The order of the fields is V gene, clone size, J gene, CDR3 protein. For some rows the clone size is stated as once, few or many, or as a class when expanded; others skip it.

TRBV12-3/TRBV12-4	.	TRBJ2-5	CASSPGGGRYQETQYF
TRBV7-2	.	TRBJ2-7	CASSLAGQSYEQYF
TRBV12-3/TRBV12-4	.	TRBJ2-1	CASSLRPDALSEQFF
TRBV7-8	.	TRBJ2-3	CASSSRDRDTDTQYF
TRBV5-5	.	TRBJ2-1	CASSLALNEQFF
TRBV7-2	.	TRBJ2-3	CASTRTSTDTQYF
TRBV7-9	.	TRBJ1-1	CASSFPGTRSMNTEAFF
TRBV4-1	.	TRBJ2-3	CASSQDEGTDTQYF
TRBV12-3/TRBV12-4	.	TRBJ2-1	CASTTSSKGSYNEQFF
TRBV27	.	TRBJ2-7	CASSPSGTEYYEQYF
TRBV12-3/TRBV12-4	.	TRBJ2-1	CASGILAGGPQEQFF
TRBV27	.	TRBJ2-5	CASSWTGGIETQYF
TRBV9	.	TRBJ1-4	CASSVGGRGLRNEKLFF
TRBV29-1	.	TRBJ2-1	CSILGGAGVNEQFF
TRBV6-2/TRBV6-3	.	TRBJ2-7	CASSYLRSGLRYEQYF
TRBV29-1	.	TRBJ2-7	CSVQGFLPREQYF
TRBV30	.	TRBJ2-2	CAWSDDAQGYPNTGELFF
TRBV29-1	.	TRBJ2-7	CSVLTESYEQYF
TRBV7-8	.	TRBJ2-5	CASSLNSEAETQYF
TRBV6-1	.	TRBJ2-2	CASSVFRQGAGELFF
TRBV20-1	.	TRBJ1-1	CSAYPRGEPLPGTEAFF
TRBV19	.	TRBJ2-5	CASSILTWETQYF
TRBV15	.	TRBJ2-1	CATSRDLLAGLTYNEQFF
TRBV11-2	.	TRBJ2-5	CASSDRQGGQETQYF
TRBV6-4	medium-sized	TRBJ2-3	CASSDSAGSTDTQYF
TRBV14	.	TRBJ2-5	CASSQGGSKETQYF
TRBV12-3/TRBV12-4	.	TRBJ2-2	CASTQLQTNTGELFF